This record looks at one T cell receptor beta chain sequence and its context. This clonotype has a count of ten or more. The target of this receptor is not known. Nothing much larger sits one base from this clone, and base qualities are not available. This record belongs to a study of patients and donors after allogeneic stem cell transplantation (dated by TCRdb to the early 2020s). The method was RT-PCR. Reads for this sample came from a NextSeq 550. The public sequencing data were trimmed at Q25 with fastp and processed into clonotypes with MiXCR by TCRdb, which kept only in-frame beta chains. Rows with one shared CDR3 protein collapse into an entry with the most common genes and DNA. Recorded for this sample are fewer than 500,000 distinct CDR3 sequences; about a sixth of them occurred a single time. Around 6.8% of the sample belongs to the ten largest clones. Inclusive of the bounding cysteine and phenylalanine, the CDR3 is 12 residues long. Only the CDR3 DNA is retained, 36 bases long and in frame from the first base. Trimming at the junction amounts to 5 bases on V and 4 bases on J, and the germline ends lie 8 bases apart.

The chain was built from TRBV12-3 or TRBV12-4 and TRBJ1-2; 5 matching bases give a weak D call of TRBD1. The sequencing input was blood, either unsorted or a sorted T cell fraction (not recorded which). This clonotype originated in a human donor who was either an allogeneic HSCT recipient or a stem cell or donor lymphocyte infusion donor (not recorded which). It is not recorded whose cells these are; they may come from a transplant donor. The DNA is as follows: TGTGCCAGCAGTCCAGGGATCTATGGCTACACCTTC. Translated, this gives CASSPGIYGYTF.